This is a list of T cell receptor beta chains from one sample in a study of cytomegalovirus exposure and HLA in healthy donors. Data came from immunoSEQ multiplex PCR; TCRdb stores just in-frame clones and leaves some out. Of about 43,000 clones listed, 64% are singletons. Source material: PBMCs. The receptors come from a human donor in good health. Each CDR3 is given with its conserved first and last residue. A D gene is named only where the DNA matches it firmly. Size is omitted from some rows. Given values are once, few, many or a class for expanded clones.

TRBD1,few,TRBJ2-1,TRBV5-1,TGCGCCAGCAGCTTAGCAATGACAGGGGCTGAGCAGTTCTTC,CASSLAMTGAEQFF
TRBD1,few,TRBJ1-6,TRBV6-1,TGTGCCAGCAGTGATATGACAGGGGGAGTTTCACCCCTCCACTTT,CASSDMTGGVSPLHF
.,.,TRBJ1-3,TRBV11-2,TGTGCCAGCAGCTCACCTAGGGGGACTGGAAACACCATATATTTT,CASSSPRGTGNTIYF
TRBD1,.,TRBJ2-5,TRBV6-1,TGTGCCAGCGGTCGGCCAGGGGGAGAGACCCAGTACTTC,CASGRPGGETQYF
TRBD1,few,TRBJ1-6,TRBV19,TGTGCCAGTAGTCTTAACAGGGGAGTTGGTAATTCACCCCTCCACTTT,CASSLNRGVGNSPLHF
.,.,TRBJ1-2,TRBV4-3,TGCGCCAGCAGCCAAGACCTCAGGGGACGGGATGGCTACACCTTC,CASSQDLRGRDGYTF
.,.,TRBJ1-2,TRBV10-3,TGTGCCATCAGCCCGGCCCGGGGGGAGGCCTATGGCTACACCTTC,CAISPARGEAYGYTF
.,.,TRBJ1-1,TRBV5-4,TGTGCCAGCAGCTTGACAGGGAGGAACACTGAAGCTTTCTTT,CASSLTGRNTEAFF
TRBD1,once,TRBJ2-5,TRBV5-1,TGCGCCAGCAGCATACAGGGGGCAGGGGAGACCCAGTACTTC,CASSIQGAGETQYF
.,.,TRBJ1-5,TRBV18,TGTGCCAGCTCATTTCAGAACGGCAATCAGCCCCAGCATTTT,CASSFQNGNQPQHF
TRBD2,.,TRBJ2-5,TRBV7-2,TGTGCCAGCAGCTTAGAGGCGGGGGTGTGGGGGGAGACCCAGTACTTC,CASSLEAGVWGETQYF
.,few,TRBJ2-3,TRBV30,TGTGCCTGCCTGACGGGGTATACGCAGTATTTT,CACLTGYTQYF
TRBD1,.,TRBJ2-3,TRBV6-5,TGTGCCAGCACCTCGGACAGGGGTTCGGATACGCAGTATTTT,CASTSDRGSDTQYF
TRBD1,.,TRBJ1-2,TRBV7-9,TGTGCCAGCAGCAGGGGACAGGGGGCATCTGGGGGCTACACCTTC,CASSRGQGASGGYTF
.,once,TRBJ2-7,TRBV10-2,TGCGCCACCCTACGGACTGTAAGCTACGAGCAGTACTTC,CATLRTVSYEQYF
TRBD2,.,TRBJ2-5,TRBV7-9,TGTGCCAGCAGCCAAAGACTAGCGGGGGGGAAAGAGACCCAGTACTTC,CASSQRLAGGKETQYF
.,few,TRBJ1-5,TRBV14,TGTGCCAGCAGCCAAGGGGGGGGAGATCAGCCCCAGCATTTT,CASSQGGGDQPQHF
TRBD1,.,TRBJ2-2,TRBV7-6,TGTGCCAGCAGCGAGCCCGACAGGGGCATGAACACCGGGGAGCTGTTTTTT,CASSEPDRGMNTGELFF
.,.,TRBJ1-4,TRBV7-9,TGTGCCAGCAGCTTAGATACAGTCAGGGAAAAACTGTTTTTT,CASSLDTVREKLFF
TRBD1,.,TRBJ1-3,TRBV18,TGTGCCAGCTCACCACCCGACAGGGCTGGAAACACCATATATTTT,CASSPPDRAGNTIYF
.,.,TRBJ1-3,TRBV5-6,TGTGCCAGCAGCGCGAGACAGCGAAACTCTGGAAACACCATATATTTT,CASSARQRNSGNTIYF
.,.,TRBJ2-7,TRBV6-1,TGTGCCAGCAGTGAAGTGGCTCACGAGCAGTACTTC,CASSEVAHEQYF
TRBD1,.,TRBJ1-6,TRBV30,TGTGCCTGGAGTGACAGGGGGTTCTTCTCACCCCTCCACTTT,CAWSDRGFFSPLHF
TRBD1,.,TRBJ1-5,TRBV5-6,TGTGCCAGCAGCTCGACAGGGGCCGGGCCCCAGCATTTT,CASSSTGAGPQHF
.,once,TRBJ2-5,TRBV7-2,TGTGCCAGCAGCTTAACGTACACAGAAGAGACCCAGTACTTC,CASSLTYTEETQYF
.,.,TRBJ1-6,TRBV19,TGTGCCAGTAGGGGGAGGATTCCCCCCCTCCACTTT,CASRGRIPPLHF
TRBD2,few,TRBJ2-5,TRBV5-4,TGTGCCAGCAGCTCGGCCGGGGGGGAGACCCAGTACTTC,CASSSAGGETQYF
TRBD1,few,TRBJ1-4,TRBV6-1,TGTGCCAGCAGTACGGGAACAGGGGGCGGGGAAAAACTGTTTTTT,CASSTGTGGGEKLFF
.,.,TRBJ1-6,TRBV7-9,TGTGCCAGCAGCTTGTCACAGGTGTCACCCCTCCACTTT,CASSLSQVSPLHF
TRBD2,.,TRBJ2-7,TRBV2,TGTGCCAGCAGTGCCCAGCGGGGGGGCTACGAGCAGTACTTC,CASSAQRGGYEQYF
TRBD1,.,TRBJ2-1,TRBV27,TGTGCCAGCAGTTCGGGACAGGGGTTTCGTGGGCAGTTCTTC,CASSSGQGFRGQFF
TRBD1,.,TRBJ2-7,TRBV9,TGTGCCAGCAGCCTGCGCGGGACAGGGGAAGGCGAGCAGTACTTC,CASSLRGTGEGEQYF
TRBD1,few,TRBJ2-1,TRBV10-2,TGCGCCAGCAATAACCGGACAGGGTATCGCAATGAGCAGTTCTTC,CASNNRTGYRNEQFF
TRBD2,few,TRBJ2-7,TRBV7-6,TGTGCCAGCAGCCTCGGTCCGGGACTAGCGGGTTACGAGCAGTACTTC,CASSLGPGLAGYEQYF
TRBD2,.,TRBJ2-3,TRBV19,TGTGCCAGTAGTACCCAGGGACTAGCGGTCGGTTCGCAGTATTTT,CASSTQGLAVGSQYF
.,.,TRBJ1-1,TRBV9,TGTGCCAACAGCCCCCAGAACAGGGATACTGAAGCTTTCTTT,CANSPQNRDTEAFF
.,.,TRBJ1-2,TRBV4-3,TGCGCCAGCAGCCAAGAGGACAGCACTAACTATGGCTACACCTTC,CASSQEDSTNYGYTF
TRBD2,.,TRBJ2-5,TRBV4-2,TGTGCCAGCAGCCAAGTCGGCGGGAGAGAGACCCAGTACTTC,CASSQVGGRETQYF
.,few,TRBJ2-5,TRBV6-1,TGTGCCAGCACGGGGGGCCGGGGTGAGACCCAGTACTTC,CASTGGRGETQYF
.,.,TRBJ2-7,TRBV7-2,TGTGCCAGCAGCTTAATGGCGGGGCCCCCCCACGAGCAGTACTTC,CASSLMAGPPHEQYF
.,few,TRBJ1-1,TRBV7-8,TGTGCCACAAGTTCGGGGGAAGCTTTCTTT,CATSSGEAFF
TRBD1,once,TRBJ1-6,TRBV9,TGTGCCAGCAGCGTGCTCGGGCAGGGGGATTCACCCCTCCACTTT,CASSVLGQGDSPLHF
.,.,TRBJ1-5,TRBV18,TGTGCCAGCTCACCACCGACGGGCCAGGGACTAATGCATTTT,CASSPPTGQGLMHF
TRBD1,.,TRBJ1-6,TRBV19,TGTGCCAGTAGAACGGGGACAGGGGGCAGTTCACCCCTCCACTTT,CASRTGTGGSSPLHF
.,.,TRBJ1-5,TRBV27,TGTGCCAGCAGTCCTACAGGGTTTAATCAGCCCCAGCATTTT,CASSPTGFNQPQHF
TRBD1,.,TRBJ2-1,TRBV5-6,TGTGCCAGCAGAACTGACAGGGATCGCTACAATGAGCAGTTCTTC,CASRTDRDRYNEQFF
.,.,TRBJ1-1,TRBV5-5,TGTGCCAGCAGCTTGGGCAGGAACACTGAAGCTTTCTTT,CASSLGRNTEAFF
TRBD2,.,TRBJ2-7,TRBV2,TGTGCCAGCAGTGAGGAGCGTCCGGGACTAGCCTACGAGCAGTACTTC,CASSEERPGLAYEQYF
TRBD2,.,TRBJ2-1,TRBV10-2,TGCGCCAGCATTACGACTAGCGGGGCGAGCTCCTACAATGAGCAGTTCTTC,CASITTSGASSYNEQFF
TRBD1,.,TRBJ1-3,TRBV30,TGTGCCTGGACGACAGGGCCCGGAAACACCATATATTTT,CAWTTGPGNTIYF